This record concerns one T cell receptor beta chain sequence. Its specific antigen is unknown. No much larger clonotype is one base removed from it; base qualities were not supplied. The time point label for this specimen denotes: baseline before first vaccination. Vaccinee samples came from UK trials COV001 and COV002, including a single-blind randomized controlled phase 2/3 trial of AZD1222 (ChAdOx1 nCoV-19) in healthy adults. Trial participant PBMC samples were collected at day 0 and day 28 after the second dose for TCRbeta chain sequencing. The data derive from a study of T cell responses to AZD1222 COVID-19 vaccine (dated by TCRdb to the early 2020s). Study-level background: AZD1222 recipients whose second dose came at about 4 weeks and those whose second dose came at about 12 weeks were combined into one group, since spike-specific TCR depth and breadth did not differ between the two schedules. TCR sequencing was performed for about 250 trial participants, of whom about 210 were given two doses of AZD1222 and around 26 were given two doses of MenACWY control vaccine. Trial participants were enrolled by age into subgroups of 18-55, 56-69 and 70-plus years, and around 150, 28 and 57 TCR-sequenced participants, respectively, were included in these subgroups. The full study reports these points: Because no samples from the day 14 peak response were available, repertoires could be characterized only after the peak T cell response. Conclusions about previously exposed vaccinees were limited because only six AZD1222 recipients were SARS-CoV-2 seropositive at baseline. CD4 TCRs associated with the vaccine covered the entire spike protein, and the dominant responses were in regions 160-218 and 743-854. Spike-specific TCR breadth and depth rose significantly after two AZD1222 doses compared with day 0 and with MenACWY recipients. In the small 56-69-year group, the increase in depth fell short of significance, most likely because of low power. Reportedly, almost half of the unique spike-specific TCRs recognized epitopes lying outside the regions that are mutated in the B.1.351 and B.1.1.7 variants. Most participants were white British and females outnumbered males, and the authors suggested that clonal diversity may have been underestimated.

The CDR3 regions of human TCRbeta chains were analyzed by immunosequencing. In the source study's methods: Repertoire TCRs were checked for matches against a reference library of SARS-CoV-2-specific TCRs that had been generated using the MIRA antigen-specificity platform. Breadth was defined as the fraction of unique TCRs that were SARS-CoV-2-associated, and depth was defined as the fraction of total T cells that were SARS-CoV-2-associated. Using the MIRA data, every spike-specific TCR was mapped to the spike region that the TCR reacted to and assigned to either a CD4 or a CD8 class. Log10-transformed breadth and depth values were compared by one-way ANOVA with Sidak's multiple comparisons tests. TCRdb holds this immuneACCESS table with in-frame rearrangements only. Some clones are missing; in checked studies, unresolved V genes explain under half, and the rest has no known cause. The DNA gave D and trimming, while V, J and clone size come from that table. The sample records 56,000 or so clones, 75% to 90% of which are singletons. The ten largest clones capture roughly 15% of the sample.

This TCR derives from an adult in good health. Sequencing used peripheral blood, obtained on day 0 of AZD1222 vaccination.

CDR3 region: CASSSPGTEAFF. At the DNA level, the sequence is TGTGCCAGTAGTTCGCCAGGAACTGAAGCTTTCTTT. The sequence is built from TRBV19 and TRBJ1-1; the D gene lacks a confident call. The germline V gene (reference sequence) sets CDR1 to LNHDA and CDR2 to SQIVND. A distance of 9 bases separates the germline ends of V and J, which lose 5 bases and 5 bases respectively. Counted from cysteine to phenylalanine, this CDR3 has 12 amino acids. Left in the record is the CDR3 DNA by itself, 36 bases read in frame from the first base.